The T cell receptor (beta chain) under discussion was sequenced for a study of blood T cell repertoires in COVID-19. Study background: Acute-phase and convalescent COVID-19 samples originated in the United States, Italy and Spain.

Sequencing was performed with immunoSEQ multiplex PCR; in TCRdb, only in-frame clones are kept and a portion is missing. This sample has a few hundred thousand clones, with more than 80% found just once. This clone has more than one count but fewer than ten. Trimming removed 8 bases at V and 10 bases at J, with 9 bases between. The CDR3 extends over 11 amino acids. The TCR originated in a woman in her twenties or thirties with COVID-19, enrolled during active disease. The sample comprised peripheral blood. The chain couples TRBV12-3 or TRBV12-4 to TRBJ1-6, with a possible D match to TRBD1 (5 bases). The CDR3 DNA is TGTGCCAGCGGGAGGGGATCACCCCTCCACTTT. Translation: CASGRGSPLHF.